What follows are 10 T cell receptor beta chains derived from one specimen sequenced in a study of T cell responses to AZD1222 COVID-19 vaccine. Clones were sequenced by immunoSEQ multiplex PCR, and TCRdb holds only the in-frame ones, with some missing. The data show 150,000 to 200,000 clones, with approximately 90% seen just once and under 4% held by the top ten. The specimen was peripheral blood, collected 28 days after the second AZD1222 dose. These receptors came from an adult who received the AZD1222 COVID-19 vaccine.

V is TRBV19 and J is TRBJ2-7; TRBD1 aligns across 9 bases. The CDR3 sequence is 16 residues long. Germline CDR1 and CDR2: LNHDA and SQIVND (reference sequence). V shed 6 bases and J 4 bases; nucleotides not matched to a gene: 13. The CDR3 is CASSQTAGTGIYEQYF. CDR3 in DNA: TGTGCCAGTAGCCAGACGGCCGGGACAGGGATTTACGAGCAGTACTTC.

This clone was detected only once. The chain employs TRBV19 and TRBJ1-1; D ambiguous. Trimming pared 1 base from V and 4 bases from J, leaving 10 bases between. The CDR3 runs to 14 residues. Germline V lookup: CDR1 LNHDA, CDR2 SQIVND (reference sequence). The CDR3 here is CASSIGKVGTEAFF. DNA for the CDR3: TGTGCCAGTAGTATAGGAAAAGTGGGCACTGAAGCTTTCTTT.

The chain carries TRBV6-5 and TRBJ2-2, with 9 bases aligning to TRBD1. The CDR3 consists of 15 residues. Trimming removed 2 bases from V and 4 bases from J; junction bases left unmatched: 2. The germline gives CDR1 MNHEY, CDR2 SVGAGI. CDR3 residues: CASSYPTGGTGELFF. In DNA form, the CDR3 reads TGTGCCAGCAGTTACCCGACAGGGGGCACCGGGGAGCTGTTTTTT.

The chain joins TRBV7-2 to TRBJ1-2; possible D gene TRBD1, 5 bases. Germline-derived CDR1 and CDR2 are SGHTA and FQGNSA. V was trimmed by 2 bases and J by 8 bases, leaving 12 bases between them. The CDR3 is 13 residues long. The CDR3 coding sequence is TGTGCCAGCAGCTTAATGGGGGAATGGGGCTACACCTTC. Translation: CASSLMGEWGYTF.

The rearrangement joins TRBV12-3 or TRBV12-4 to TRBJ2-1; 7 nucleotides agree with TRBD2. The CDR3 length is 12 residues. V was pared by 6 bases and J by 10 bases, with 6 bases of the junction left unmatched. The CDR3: CASRAGEVEQFF. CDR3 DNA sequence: TGTGCCAGCAGGGCGGGGGAAGTGGAGCAGTTCTTC.

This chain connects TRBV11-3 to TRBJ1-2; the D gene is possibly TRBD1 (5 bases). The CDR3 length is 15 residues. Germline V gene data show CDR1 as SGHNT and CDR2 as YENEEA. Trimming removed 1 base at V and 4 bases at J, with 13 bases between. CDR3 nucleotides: TGTGCCAGCAGCTTAGTTCAGGGACCTTCCTATGGCTACACCTTC. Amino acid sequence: CASSLVQGPSYGYTF. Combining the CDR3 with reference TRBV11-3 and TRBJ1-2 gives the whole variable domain EAGVVQSPRYKIIEKKQPVAFWCNPISGHNTLYWYLQNLGQGPELLIRYENEEAVDDSQLPKDRFSAERLKGVDSTLKIQPAELGDSAVYLCASSLVQGPSYGYTFGSGTRLTVV.

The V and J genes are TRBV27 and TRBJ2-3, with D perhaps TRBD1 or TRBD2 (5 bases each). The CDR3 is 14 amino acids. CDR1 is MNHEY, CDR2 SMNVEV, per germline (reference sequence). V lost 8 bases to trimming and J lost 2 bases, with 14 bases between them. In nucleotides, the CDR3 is TGTGCCAGCCAACCCGGGACCTTCACAGATACGCAGTATTTT. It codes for CASQPGTFTDTQYF.

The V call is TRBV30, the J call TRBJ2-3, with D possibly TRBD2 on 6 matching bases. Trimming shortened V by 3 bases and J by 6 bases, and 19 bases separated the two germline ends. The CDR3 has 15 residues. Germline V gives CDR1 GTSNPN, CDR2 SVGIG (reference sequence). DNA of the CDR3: TGTGCCTGGAGGGAGGGGCATGATTTGTCGGATACGCAGTATTTT. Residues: CAWREGHDLSDTQYF.

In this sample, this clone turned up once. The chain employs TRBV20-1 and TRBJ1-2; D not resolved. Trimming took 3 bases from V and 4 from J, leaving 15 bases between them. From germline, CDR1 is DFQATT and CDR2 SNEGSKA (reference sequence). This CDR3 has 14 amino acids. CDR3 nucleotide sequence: TGCAGTGCTAGTTATACAGAATCTAGCTATGGCTACACCTTC. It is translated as CSASYTESSYGYTF.

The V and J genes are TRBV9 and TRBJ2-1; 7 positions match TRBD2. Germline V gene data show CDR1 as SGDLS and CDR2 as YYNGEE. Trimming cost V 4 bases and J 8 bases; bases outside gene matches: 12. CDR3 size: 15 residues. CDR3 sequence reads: CASSPSAGEAYEQFF. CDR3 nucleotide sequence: TGTGCCAGCAGCCCCTCGGCGGGAGAGGCGTATGAGCAGTTCTTC.